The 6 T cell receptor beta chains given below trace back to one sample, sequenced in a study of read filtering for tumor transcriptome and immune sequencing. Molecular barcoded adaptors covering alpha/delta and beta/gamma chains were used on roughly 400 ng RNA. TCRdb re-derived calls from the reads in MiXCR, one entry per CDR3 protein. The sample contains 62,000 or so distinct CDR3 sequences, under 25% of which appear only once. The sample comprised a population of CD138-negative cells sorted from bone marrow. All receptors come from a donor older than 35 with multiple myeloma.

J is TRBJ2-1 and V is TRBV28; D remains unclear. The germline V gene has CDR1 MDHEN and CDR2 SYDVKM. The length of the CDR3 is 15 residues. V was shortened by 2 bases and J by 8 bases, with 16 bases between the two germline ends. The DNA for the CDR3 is TGTGCCAGCAGTTTAACCATCCCCTCTACGCATGAGCAGTTCTTC. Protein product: CASSLTIPSTHEQFF. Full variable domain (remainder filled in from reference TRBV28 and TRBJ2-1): DVKVTQSSRYLVKRTGEKVFLECVQDMDHENMFWYRQDPGLGLRLIYFSYDVKMKEKGDIPEGYSVSREKKERFSLILESASTNQTSMYLCASSLTIPSTHEQFFGPGTRLTVL.

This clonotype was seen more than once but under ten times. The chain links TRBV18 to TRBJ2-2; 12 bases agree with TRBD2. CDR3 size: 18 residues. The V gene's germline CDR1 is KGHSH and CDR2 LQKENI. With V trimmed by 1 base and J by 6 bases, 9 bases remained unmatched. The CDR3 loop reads CASSPRLAGDELAGELFF. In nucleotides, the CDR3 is TGTGCCAGCTCACCACGACTAGCGGGAGATGAGTTAGCCGGGGAGCTGTTTTTT.

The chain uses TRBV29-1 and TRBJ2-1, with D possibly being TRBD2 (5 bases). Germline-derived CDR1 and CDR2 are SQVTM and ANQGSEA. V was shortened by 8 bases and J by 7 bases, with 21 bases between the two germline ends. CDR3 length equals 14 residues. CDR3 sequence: CSILARDRKNEQFF. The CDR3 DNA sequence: TGCAGCATCCTCGCGAGGGATAGGAAAAATGAGCAGTTCTTC.

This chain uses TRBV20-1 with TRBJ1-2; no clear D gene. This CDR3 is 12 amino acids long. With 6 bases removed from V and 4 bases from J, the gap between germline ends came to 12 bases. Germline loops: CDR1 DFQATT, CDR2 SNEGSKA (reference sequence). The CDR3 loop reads CSAGSWSYGYTF. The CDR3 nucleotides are TGCAGTGCGGGGAGTTGGAGCTATGGCTACACCTTC.

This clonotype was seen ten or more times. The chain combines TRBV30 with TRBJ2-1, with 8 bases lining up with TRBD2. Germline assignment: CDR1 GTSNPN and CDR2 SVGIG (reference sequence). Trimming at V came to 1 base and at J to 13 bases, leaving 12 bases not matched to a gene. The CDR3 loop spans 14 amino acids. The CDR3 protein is CAWSDISTGLGQFF. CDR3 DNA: TGTGCCTGGAGTGATATCTCAACGGGACTAGGTCAGTTCTTC.

DNA for the CDR3: TGTGCCAGCTCTGATGGGGGGGGATCAGCCAAAAACATTCAGTACTTC. Its protein is CASSDGGGSAKNIQYF. The chain employs TRBV27 and TRBJ2-4; 7 bases map to TRBD2. The CDR3 has 16 residues. With 8 bases clipped from V and 0 bases from J, the junction kept 10 bases outside the gene matches. Germline V gene data show CDR1 as MNHEY and CDR2 as SMNVEV (reference sequence).